This TCR beta chain emerged from a study of T cell responses to AZD1222 COVID-19 vaccine. The V gene end was trimmed by 3 bases and the J gene end by 4 bases; junction bases not matched to a gene: 3. The CDR3 length is 15 residues. CDR1 is LGHNA and CDR2 is YSLEER in the germline V gene. Concerning this clone itself: Its cognate antigen is unknown.

Measured with immunoSEQ multiplex PCR; TCRdb has only the in-frame clones, and not every one. This table holds around 99,000 clones, around 90% found once. Whole-study results and caveats: Increases in Spike-specific TCR breadth and depth were seen after two AZD1222 doses.

The chain combines TRBV4-3 with TRBJ2-2; TRBD1 agrees at 9 bases. The source was peripheral blood, collected on day 0 of AZD1222 vaccination. The source is an adult in good health. CDR3 in DNA: TGCGCCAGCAGCCAGGGGACAGGGATCACCGGGGAGCTGTTTTTT. Its translation: CASSQGTGITGELFF.